This T cell receptor beta chain was documented in a study of blood T cells in healthy people across ages. General study points: The study could not conclusively compare naive and antigen-experienced cells, given its unsorted PBMCs. Roughly linear declines in TCR beta diversity per million T cells occurred with age.

Total RNA was extracted at no less than 6 micrograms per sample. A few counts support this clonotype. Its antigen is not known. Primed by a sample-barcoded 5' primer and a J-beta primer mix, a second PCR proceeded for 7 to 11 cycles. TCRdb fed the 5' RACE reads into MiXCR, producing one record per CDR3 protein. The sample includes some 1,800,000 distinct CDR3 sequences, roughly two fifths of them seen just once. The clonotype originates from a human donor in good health. Source material: blood.

Written as DNA, the CDR3 is TGTGCCAGCAGTATACTTAACCCCCGGTTGAACACTGAAGCTTTCTTT. Its protein product is CASSILNPRLNTEAFF. This sequence joins TRBV6-5 and TRBJ1-1; no reliable D call. Between the trimmed V and J ends, which lost 5 bases and 0 bases, there was a span of 16 bases. Germline values: CDR1 MNHEY, CDR2 SVGAGI. The CDR3 is 16 amino acids.